A selection of T cell receptor beta chains follows, all from one sample in a study of blood T cell repertoires in COVID-19. The assay was immunoSEQ multiplex PCR, and TCRdb's table has in-frame clones only and misses some. The sample includes 130,000 or so clones, about 83% of them seen just once. Sequenced: PBMCs or T cells enriched from blood (not recorded which). The source is a woman between 45 and 65 years old with acute COVID-19. Both conserved end residues are part of each CDR3. D genes are given only for firm matches. The size of a clone is reported for some rows only, either as once, few or many, or as a class for expanded clones.

J: TRBJ2-5; V: TRBV14; D: NA; size: NA; DNA: TGTGCCAGCAGCCAAGGCTGGGGCCGAAAAGAGACCCAGTACTTC; CDR3: CASSQGWGRKETQYF
J: TRBJ2-2; V: TRBV6-4; D: NA; size: NA; DNA: TGTGCCAGCAGTGACTCGAGTGGTTCGAACACCGGGGAGCTGTTTTTT; CDR3: CASSDSSGSNTGELFF
J: TRBJ2-5; V: TRBV3-1/TRBV3-2; D: TRBD1; size: NA; DNA: TGTGCCAGCAGCCACGGACAGGCACAAGAGACCCAGTACTTC; CDR3: CASSHGQAQETQYF
J: TRBJ2-3; V: TRBV5-1; D: TRBD2; size: once; DNA: TGCGCCAGCAGCTTGGCGGATAGCGGGAGCACAGATACGCAGTATTTT; CDR3: CASSLADSGSTDTQYF
J: TRBJ1-2; V: TRBV5-1; D: NA; size: NA; DNA: TGCGCCAGCAGCTTGGTATCAACAGATGCCTATGGCTACACCTTC; CDR3: CASSLVSTDAYGYTF
J: TRBJ1-2; V: TRBV11-2; D: TRBD1; size: NA; DNA: TGTGCCAGCAGCTTCAACAGGGGCTACGGCTACACCTTC; CDR3: CASSFNRGYGYTF
J: TRBJ2-1; V: TRBV4-1; D: NA; size: NA; DNA: TGCGCCAGCAGCCAAGATCGAGGGTCCTCCTACAATGAGCAGTTCTTC; CDR3: CASSQDRGSSYNEQFF
J: TRBJ1-1; V: TRBV5-1; D: TRBD1; size: once; DNA: TGCGCCAGCAGAGGGCAGGGGGAAATAAGCCCTGAAGCTTTCTTT; CDR3: CASRGQGEISPEAFF
J: TRBJ1-1; V: TRBV14; D: TRBD1; size: NA; DNA: TGTGCCAGCAGGACAGGGATGAACACTGAAGCTTTCTTT; CDR3: CASRTGMNTEAFF
J: TRBJ2-3; V: TRBV5-1; D: NA; size: NA; DNA: TGCGCCAGCAGCTTGGTGCCAGGGAGCACAGATACGCAGTATTTT; CDR3: CASSLVPGSTDTQYF
J: TRBJ2-7; V: TRBV4-1; D: TRBD2; size: NA; DNA: TGCGCCAGCAGCCAAACTAGCGGGGGTTCCTACGAGCAGTACTTC; CDR3: CASSQTSGGSYEQYF
J: TRBJ1-1; V: TRBV5-1; D: NA; size: once; DNA: TGCGCCAGCTCCCGGTTGGGCGTGAACACTGAAGCTTTCTTT; CDR3: CASSRLGVNTEAFF
J: TRBJ2-7; V: TRBV24-1; D: TRBD2; size: NA; DNA: TGTGCCACCAGTGATGGTAGCGGGGTCTACGAGCAGTACTTC; CDR3: CATSDGSGVYEQYF
J: TRBJ2-5; V: TRBV30; D: NA; size: once; DNA: TGTGCCTGGAGTGTCAGGGGTGCGGAGACCCAGTACTTC; CDR3: CAWSVRGAETQYF
J: TRBJ1-2; V: TRBV5-4; D: NA; size: NA; DNA: TGTGCCAGCAGCCCTCCAGGGGTCTTCGGTGGCTACACCTTC; CDR3: CASSPPGVFGGYTF
J: TRBJ1-1; V: TRBV7-9; D: NA; size: NA; DNA: TGTGCCAGCAGCTTAGTAGAGGGGAACACTGAAGCTTTCTTT; CDR3: CASSLVEGNTEAFF
J: TRBJ2-4; V: TRBV11-2; D: NA; size: NA; DNA: TGTGCCAGCAGCTTATGGGCATTAGCCAAAAACATTCAGTACTTC; CDR3: CASSLWALAKNIQYF
J: TRBJ1-5; V: TRBV7-2; D: TRBD1; size: NA; DNA: TGTGCCAGCAGCCCAGGACAGGGGGAACAGCCCCAGCATTTT; CDR3: CASSPGQGEQPQHF
J: TRBJ2-1; V: TRBV7-3; D: TRBD2; size: NA; DNA: TGTGCCAGCAGCTTACGGACTAGCGGGCATGAGCAGTTCTTC; CDR3: CASSLRTSGHEQFF
J: TRBJ2-6; V: TRBV19; D: NA; size: NA; DNA: TGTGCCAGTAGGGGCATGGGGGGATCTGGGGCCAACGTCCTGACTTTC; CDR3: CASRGMGGSGANVLTF
J: TRBJ2-1; V: TRBV7-9; D: NA; size: NA; DNA: TGTGCCAGCAGCTTTGGGCAGGATGTCGATGAGCAGTTCTTC; CDR3: CASSFGQDVDEQFF
J: TRBJ2-2; V: TRBV19; D: NA; size: NA; DNA: TGTGCCAGTAGCGACGCGGCCGGGGAGCTGTTTTTT; CDR3: CASSDAAGELFF
J: TRBJ1-2; V: TRBV27; D: NA; size: NA; DNA: TGTGCCAGCAGTATCAACGGGGACTTCAGGCGCCCTAACTATGGCTACACCTTC; CDR3: CASSINGDFRRPNYGYTF
J: TRBJ2-1; V: TRBV19; D: TRBD1; size: NA; DNA: TGTGCCAGTAGTATAGCCGTCCGGGACAGATTGTTCTTC; CDR3: CASSIAVRDRLFF
J: TRBJ2-7; V: TRBV4-1; D: NA; size: NA; DNA: TGCGCCAGCAGCCAAGTATCCGGGACCTACGAGCAGTACTTC; CDR3: CASSQVSGTYEQYF
J: TRBJ2-1; V: TRBV10-3; D: NA; size: once; DNA: TGTGCCATCCTATTAGCGGAGACCTACAATGAGCAGTTCTTC; CDR3: CAILLAETYNEQFF
J: TRBJ2-5; V: TRBV5-1; D: NA; size: NA; DNA: TGCGCCAGCAGCTTGCTACCGACTACTAGAGAGACCCAGTACTTC; CDR3: CASSLLPTTRETQYF
J: TRBJ2-1; V: TRBV19; D: TRBD2; size: NA; DNA: TGTGCCAGTAGGTGGCGGGAGGGTTACAATGAGCAGTTCTTC; CDR3: CASRWREGYNEQFF
J: TRBJ2-7; V: TRBV19; D: TRBD1; size: NA; DNA: TGTGCCAGTACCATGGGGCCAGGGGGTGTGTACGAGCAGTACTTC; CDR3: CASTMGPGGVYEQYF
J: TRBJ1-2; V: TRBV18; D: TRBD1; size: NA; DNA: TGTGCCAGCTCACAAACAAATCCGGGACAGAACTATGGCTACACCTTC; CDR3: CASSQTNPGQNYGYTF
J: TRBJ2-7; V: TRBV6-5; D: NA; size: NA; DNA: TGTGCCAGCAGTACAGCCAACACCTACGAGCAGTACTTC; CDR3: CASSTANTYEQYF
J: TRBJ1-1; V: TRBV5-6; D: NA; size: NA; DNA: TGTGCCAGCAGCCGCGGCCTGGAAGTACTGGCTTTCTTT; CDR3: CASSRGLEVLAFF
J: TRBJ2-5; V: TRBV21-1; D: NA; size: NA; DNA: TGTGCCAGCAGCAAAGGGGCAGGGGTTGGGACCCAGTACTTC; CDR3: CASSKGAGVGTQYF
J: TRBJ2-7; V: TRBV7-9; D: TRBD2; size: NA; DNA: TGTGCCAGCAGCCCCACTAGCGGGGGGAACTACGAGCAGTACTTC; CDR3: CASSPTSGGNYEQYF
J: TRBJ2-5; V: TRBV6-1; D: TRBD1; size: NA; DNA: TGTGCCAGCAGTGACGGGACAGTAATGACCCAGTACTTC; CDR3: CASSDGTVMTQYF
J: TRBJ1-5; V: TRBV6-1; D: NA; size: NA; DNA: TGTGCCAGCAGTGAACCAGGTATCAGCAATCAGCCCCAGCATTTT; CDR3: CASSEPGISNQPQHF
J: TRBJ2-7; V: TRBV7-9; D: TRBD1; size: NA; DNA: TGTGCCAGCAGCTATGGGGACAGACGTTCCTACGAGCAGTACTTC; CDR3: CASSYGDRRSYEQYF
J: TRBJ1-5; V: TRBV24-1; D: NA; size: NA; DNA: TGTGCCACCAGTGAACAGGGCGTCAATCAGCCCCAGCATTTT; CDR3: CATSEQGVNQPQHF
J: TRBJ2-7; V: TRBV7-9; D: TRBD2; size: NA; DNA: TGTGCCAGCAGCCCCGGGGGGGAGTCCCGAGGAGAGCAGTACTTC; CDR3: CASSPGGESRGEQYF
J: TRBJ1-5; V: TRBV20-1; D: TRBD1; size: NA; DNA: TGCAGTGCTAGTACAGGGGAGCAGCCCCAGCATTTT; CDR3: CSASTGEQPQHF